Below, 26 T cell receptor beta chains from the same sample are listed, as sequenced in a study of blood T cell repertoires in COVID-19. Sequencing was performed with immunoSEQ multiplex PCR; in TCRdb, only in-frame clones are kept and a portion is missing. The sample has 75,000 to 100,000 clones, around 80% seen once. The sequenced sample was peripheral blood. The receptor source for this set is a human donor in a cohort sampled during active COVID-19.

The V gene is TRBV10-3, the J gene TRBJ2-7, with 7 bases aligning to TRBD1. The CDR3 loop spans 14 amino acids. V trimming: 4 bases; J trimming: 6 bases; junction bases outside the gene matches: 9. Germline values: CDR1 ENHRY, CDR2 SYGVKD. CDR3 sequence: CAISATGAVGEQYF. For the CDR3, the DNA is TGTGCCATCAGTGCTACAGGGGCGGTAGGCGAGCAGTACTTC.

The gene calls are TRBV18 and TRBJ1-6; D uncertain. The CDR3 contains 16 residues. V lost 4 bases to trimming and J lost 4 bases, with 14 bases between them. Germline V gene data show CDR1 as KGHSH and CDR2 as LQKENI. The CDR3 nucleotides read TGTGCCAGCTCACTGACCCAGGCACATTATAATTCACCCCTCCACTTT. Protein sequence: CASSLTQAHYNSPLHF.

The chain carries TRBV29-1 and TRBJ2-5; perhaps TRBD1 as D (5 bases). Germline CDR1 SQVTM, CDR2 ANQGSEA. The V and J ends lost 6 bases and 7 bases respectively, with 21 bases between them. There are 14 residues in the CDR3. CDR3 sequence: CSVERQGLRATQYF. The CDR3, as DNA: TGCAGCGTCGAGCGTCAGGGTTTAAGAGCGACCCAGTACTTC.

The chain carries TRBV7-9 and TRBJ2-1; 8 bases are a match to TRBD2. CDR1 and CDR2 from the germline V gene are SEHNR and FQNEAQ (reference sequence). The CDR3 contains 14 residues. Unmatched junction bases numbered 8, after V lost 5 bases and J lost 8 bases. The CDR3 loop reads CASSRSSGWDEQFF. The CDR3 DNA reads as TGTGCCAGCAGCCGTTCTAGCGGGTGGGATGAGCAGTTCTTC.

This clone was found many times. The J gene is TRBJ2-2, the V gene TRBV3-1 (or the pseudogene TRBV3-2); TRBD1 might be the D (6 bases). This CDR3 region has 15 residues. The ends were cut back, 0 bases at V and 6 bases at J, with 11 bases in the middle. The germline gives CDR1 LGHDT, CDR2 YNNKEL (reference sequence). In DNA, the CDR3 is TGTGCCAGCAGCCAAGATGCAGGGGTGGCCGGGGAGCTGTTTTTT. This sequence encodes CASSQDAGVAGELFF.

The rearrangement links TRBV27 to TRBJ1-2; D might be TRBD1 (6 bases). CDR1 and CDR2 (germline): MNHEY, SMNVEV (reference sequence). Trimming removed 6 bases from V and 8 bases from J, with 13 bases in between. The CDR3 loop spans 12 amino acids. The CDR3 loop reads CASRGQLGGYTF. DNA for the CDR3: TGTGCCAGCAGGGGACAACTCGGAGGCTACACCTTC.

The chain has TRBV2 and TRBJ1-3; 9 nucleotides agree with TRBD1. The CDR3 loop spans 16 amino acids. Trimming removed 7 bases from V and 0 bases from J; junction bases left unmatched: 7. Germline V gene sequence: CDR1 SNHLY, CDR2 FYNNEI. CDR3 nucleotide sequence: TGTGCCAGCACCGGACAGGGGATACTCTCTGGAAACACCATATATTTT. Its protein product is CASTGQGILSGNTIYF.

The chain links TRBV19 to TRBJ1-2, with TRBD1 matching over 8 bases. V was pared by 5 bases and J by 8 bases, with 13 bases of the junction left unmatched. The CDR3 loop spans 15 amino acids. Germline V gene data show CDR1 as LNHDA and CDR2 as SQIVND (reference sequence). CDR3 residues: CASSPRRTGSGGYTF. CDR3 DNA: TGTGCCAGTAGTCCCCGACGGACAGGGAGTGGGGGCTACACCTTC. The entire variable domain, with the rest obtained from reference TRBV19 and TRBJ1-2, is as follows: DGGITQSPKYLFRKEGQNVTLSCEQNLNHDAMYWYRQDPGQGLRLIYYSQIVNDFQKGDIAEGYSVSREKKESFPLTVTSAQKNPTAFYLCASSPRRTGSGGYTFGSGTRLTVV.

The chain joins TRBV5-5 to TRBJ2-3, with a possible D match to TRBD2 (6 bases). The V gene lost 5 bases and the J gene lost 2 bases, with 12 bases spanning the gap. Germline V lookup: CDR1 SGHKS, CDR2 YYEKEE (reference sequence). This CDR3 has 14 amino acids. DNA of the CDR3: TGTGCCAGCAGTCCACTAGCTAACACAGATACGCAGTATTTT. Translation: CASSPLANTDTQYF.

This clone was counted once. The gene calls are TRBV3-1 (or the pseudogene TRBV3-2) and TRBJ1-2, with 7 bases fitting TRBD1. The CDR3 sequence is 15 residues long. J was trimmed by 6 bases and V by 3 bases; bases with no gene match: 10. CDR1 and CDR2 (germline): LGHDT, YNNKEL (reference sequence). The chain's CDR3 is CASSHLDREFNGYTF. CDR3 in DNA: TGTGCCAGCAGCCACCTAGACAGGGAATTTAATGGCTACACCTTC.

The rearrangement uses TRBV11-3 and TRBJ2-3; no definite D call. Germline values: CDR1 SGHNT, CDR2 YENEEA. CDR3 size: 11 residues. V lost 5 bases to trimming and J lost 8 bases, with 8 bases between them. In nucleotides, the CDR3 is TGTGCCAGCAGCAAGAGTGTTACGCAGTATTTT. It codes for CASSKSVTQYF.

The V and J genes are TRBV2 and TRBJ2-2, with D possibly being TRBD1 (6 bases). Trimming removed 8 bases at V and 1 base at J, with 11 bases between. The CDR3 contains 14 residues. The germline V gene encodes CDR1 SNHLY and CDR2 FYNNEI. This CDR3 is CASVKDRNTGELFF. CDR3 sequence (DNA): TGTGCCAGCGTCAAGGACAGGAACACCGGGGAGCTGTTTTTT.

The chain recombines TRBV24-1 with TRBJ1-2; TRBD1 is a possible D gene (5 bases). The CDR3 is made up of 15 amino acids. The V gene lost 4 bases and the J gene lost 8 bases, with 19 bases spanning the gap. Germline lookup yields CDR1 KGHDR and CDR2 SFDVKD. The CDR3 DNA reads TGTGCCACCAGTGAAGGGGTGGGTACCTCGTCCGGCTACACCTTC. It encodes CATSEGVGTSSGYTF.

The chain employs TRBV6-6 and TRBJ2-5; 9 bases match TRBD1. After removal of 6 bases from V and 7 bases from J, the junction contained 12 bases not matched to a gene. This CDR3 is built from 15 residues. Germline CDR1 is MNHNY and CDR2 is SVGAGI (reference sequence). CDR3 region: CASSAGTGRTRTQYF. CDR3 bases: TGTGCCAGCAGCGCCGGGACAGGGCGAACGCGGACCCAGTACTTC.

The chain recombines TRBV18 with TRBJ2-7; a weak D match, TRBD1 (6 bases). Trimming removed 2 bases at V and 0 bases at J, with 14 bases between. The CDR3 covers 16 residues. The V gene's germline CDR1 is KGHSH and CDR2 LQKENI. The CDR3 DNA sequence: TGTGCCAGCTCACCAGGGGGCCCACAGGTCTCCTACGAGCAGTACTTC. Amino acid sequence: CASSPGGPQVSYEQYF.

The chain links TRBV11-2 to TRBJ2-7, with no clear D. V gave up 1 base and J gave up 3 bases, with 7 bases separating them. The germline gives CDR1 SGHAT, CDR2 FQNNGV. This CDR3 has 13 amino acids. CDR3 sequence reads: CASSLVSNYEQYF. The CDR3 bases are TGTGCCAGCAGCTTAGTTAGCAACTACGAGCAGTACTTC. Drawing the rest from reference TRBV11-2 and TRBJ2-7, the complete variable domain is EAGVAQSPRYKIIEKRQSVAFWCNPISGHATLYWYQQILGQGPKLLIQFQNNGVVDDSQLPKDRFSAERLKGVDSTLKIQPAKLEDSAVYLCASSLVSNYEQYFGPGTRLTVT.

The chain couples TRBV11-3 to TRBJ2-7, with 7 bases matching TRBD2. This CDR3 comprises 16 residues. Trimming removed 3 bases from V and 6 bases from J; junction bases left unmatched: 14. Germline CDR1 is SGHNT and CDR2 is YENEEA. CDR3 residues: CASSFPPRQGGVEQYF. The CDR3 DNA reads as TGTGCCAGCAGCTTCCCCCCCAGGCAGGGAGGGGTCGAGCAGTACTTC.

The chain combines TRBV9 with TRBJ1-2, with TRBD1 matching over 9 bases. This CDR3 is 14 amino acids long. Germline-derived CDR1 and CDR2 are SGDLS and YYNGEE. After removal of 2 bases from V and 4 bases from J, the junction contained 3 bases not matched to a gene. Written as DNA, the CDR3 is TGTGCCAGCAGCGTTACAGGGGGCCCCTATGGCTACACCTTC. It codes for CASSVTGGPYGYTF.

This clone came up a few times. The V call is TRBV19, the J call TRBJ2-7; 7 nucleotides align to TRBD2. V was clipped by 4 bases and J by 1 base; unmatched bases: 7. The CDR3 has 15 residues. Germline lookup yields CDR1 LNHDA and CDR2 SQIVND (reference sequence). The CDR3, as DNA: TGTGCCAGTAGTACCCAGCGGGGTGTTTCCTACGAGCAGTACTTC. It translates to CASSTQRGVSYEQYF. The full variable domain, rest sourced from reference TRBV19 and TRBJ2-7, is DGGITQSPKYLFRKEGQNVTLSCEQNLNHDAMYWYRQDPGQGLRLIYYSQIVNDFQKGDIAEGYSVSREKKESFPLTVTSAQKNPTAFYLCASSTQRGVSYEQYFGPGTRLTVT.

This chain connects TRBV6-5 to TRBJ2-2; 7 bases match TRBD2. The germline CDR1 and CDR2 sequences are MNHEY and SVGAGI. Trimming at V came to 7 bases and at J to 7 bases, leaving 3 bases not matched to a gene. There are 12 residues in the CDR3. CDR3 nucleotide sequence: TGTGCCAGCACCGGGACTAACGGGGAGCTGTTTTTT. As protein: CASTGTNGELFF.

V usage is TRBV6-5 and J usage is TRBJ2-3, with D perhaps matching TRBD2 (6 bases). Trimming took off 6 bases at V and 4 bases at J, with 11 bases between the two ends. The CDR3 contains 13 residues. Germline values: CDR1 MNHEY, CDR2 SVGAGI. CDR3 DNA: TGTGCCAGCAGCTCGGACTATTCAGATACGCAGTATTTT. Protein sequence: CASSSDYSDTQYF.

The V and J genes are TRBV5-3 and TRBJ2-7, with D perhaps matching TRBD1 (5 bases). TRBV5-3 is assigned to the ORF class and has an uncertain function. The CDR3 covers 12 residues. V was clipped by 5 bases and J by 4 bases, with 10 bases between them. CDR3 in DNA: TGTGCCAGAAGTTGGGGCACATACGAGCAGTACTTC. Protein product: CARSWGTYEQYF.

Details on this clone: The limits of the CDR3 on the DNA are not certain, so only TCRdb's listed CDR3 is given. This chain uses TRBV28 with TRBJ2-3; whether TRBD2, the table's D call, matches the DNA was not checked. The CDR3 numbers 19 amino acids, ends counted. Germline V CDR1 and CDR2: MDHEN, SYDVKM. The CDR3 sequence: CASSSYGFLAGPHRYAVFF.

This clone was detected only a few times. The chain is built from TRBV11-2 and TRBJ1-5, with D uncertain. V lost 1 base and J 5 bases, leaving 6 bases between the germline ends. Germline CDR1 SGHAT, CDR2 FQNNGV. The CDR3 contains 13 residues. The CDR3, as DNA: TGTGCCAGCAGCTTAGGAGCCCATCAGCCCCAGCATTTT. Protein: CASSLGAHQPQHF.

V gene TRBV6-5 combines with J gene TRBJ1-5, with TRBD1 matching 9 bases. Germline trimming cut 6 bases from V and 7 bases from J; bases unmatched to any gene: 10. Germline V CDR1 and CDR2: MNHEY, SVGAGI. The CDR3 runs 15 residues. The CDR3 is CASRFLGQGGQPQHF. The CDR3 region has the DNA TGTGCCAGCAGGTTTTTGGGACAGGGTGGCCAGCCCCAGCATTTT.

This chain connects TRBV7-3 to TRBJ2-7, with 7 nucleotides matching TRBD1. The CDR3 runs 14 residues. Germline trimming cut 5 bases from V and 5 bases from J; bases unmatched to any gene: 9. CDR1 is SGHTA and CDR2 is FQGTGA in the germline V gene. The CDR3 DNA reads TGTGCCAGCAGCACTTTGGGGGACAGCGACGAGCAGTACTTC. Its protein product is CASSTLGDSDEQYF.